Included here is one T cell receptor (beta chain) sequence, with context. Its recognized antigen is unknown. No quality values exist for individual bases; no much larger clone is one base distant. This sample is drawn from a study of prognosis after radiotherapy for stage I lung cancer (dated by TCRdb to the early 2020s). In the study overall: Between April 2018 and early 2019, around 19 patients with stage I NSCLC were enrolled in Nanjing, China. Among the enrolled patients, fewer than 15 had newly diagnosed primary stage I lung tumors, while about 5 had oligometastatic NSCLC following surgical resection of the primary tumor. Every patient was regarded as medically inoperable, because of comorbidities in about a dozen cases and refusal of surgery in 7 cases. The cohort comprised around 14 men and 5 or 6 women with a median age of approximately 70 years, ranging from roughly 53 to 85 years. Eleven to twelve patients had adenocarcinoma and seven had squamous cell carcinoma as the tumor histology. SBRT was delivered in 3 to 5 fractions with a biologically effective dose of at least 100 Gy, and image-guided IMRT or VMAT was used for delivery. No patient received concurrent therapy alongside SBRT. Distant metastases were developed by four of the 19 patients after SBRT, at a median of roughly 7 months, whereas no significant progression was observed in the other 15 patients. Peripheral blood TCR beta repertoires were profiled in stage I NSCLC patients before and after stereotactic body radiotherapy, and the study then linked these repertoires to distant failure. A total of 40 or so blood samples from approximately 20 patients were sequenced, with one sample obtained before and one obtained after SBRT for each patient. Beyond this particular receptor, the publication reports: Whether the expanded TCR clones were tumor-specific was not determined. Limitations of the study included a small cohort and short follow-up, and the study findings need independent validation. Post-SBRT Shannon entropy and its change from baseline were lower in patients who developed distant metastases; baseline Shannon entropy was not associated with metastases. After SBRT, the count of unique TCR clones dropped from a median of around 10,000 beforehand to nearly 7,000 afterward (Wilcoxon paired P=0.011). TRBV and TRBJ usage frequencies reportedly differed by metastasis status, in two V genes at baseline and in fewer than 10 V and two J genes after SBRT. All reported P values were unadjusted for multiple comparisons.

All patients had node-negative disease on CT and PET/CT, and none had a history of other malignancies or prior chemotherapy or radiotherapy. At each of two time points, around 6.1 milliliters of peripheral venous blood were collected into EDTA tubes. PBMCs were isolated by Ficoll-Paque Plus density-gradient centrifugation. Right after collection, samples were placed at -80 degrees C and kept there until analysis. Two rounds of multiplex PCR were used to amplify the TCR beta CDR3 region from genomic DNA. The first PCR round used primers specific to each TRBV and TRBJ gene, with sequences filed in Chinese patent CN105087789A. Universal primers were used in the second PCR round. The Roche High Pure PCR Template Preparation Kit was used to extract genomic DNA from the frozen PBMCs. The libraries underwent paired-end sequencing with 151 bp reads on an Illumina HiSeq 3000. As for how the authors treated the data: Raw reads lacking the multiplex PCR primer sequences were removed with CutAdapt. High-quality paired reads were merged into contigs with PEAR. MiXCR assigned TRB V, D and J gene segments to each contig by aligning to reference sequences. To remove sequencing errors, CDR3 sequences were clustered according to base quality and sequence similarity. Shannon entropy, normalized by the natural log of the productive TCR sequence number, served as the measure of diversity. Clonality was computed as one minus the ratio of Shannon entropy to the natural log of the number of unique clonotypes. Using the Youden index from ROC curves, the researchers picked the repertoire-metric cut-offs for progression-free survival, and all analyses were carried out in R 3.5.3. Clones were called with MiXCR by TCRdb after fastp trimmed the public reads at Q25, and only in-frame beta chains were retained. Rows matching on CDR3 protein sequence are summarized as one entry with the most common DNA and genes. Clone size and V and J calls follow TCRdb, not the original study. The sample has about 20,000 distinct CDR3 sequences on record, 40% to 50% of them singletons. Clones ranked in the top ten supply about 39% of the sample.

CDR1 and CDR2, looked up from the germline V gene (reference sequence), are MNHEY and SMNVEV. Spanning cysteine to phenylalanine, the CDR3 consists of 15 amino acids. Only the CDR3 DNA stays, 45 bases, in frame from base 1. Here V drops 4 bases and J drops 2 bases, and the junction holds 5 bases not matched to any gene. Sample: PBMCs, taken before or after stereotactic body radiation therapy (not recorded which). This sequence originates from a donor aged 50 or older with non-small cell lung cancer. This chain joins TRBV27 to TRBJ1-2; 9 junctional bases match TRBD1. The CDR3 loop reads CASSYQGQGNYGYTF. Here is the DNA: TGTGCCAGCAGTTACCAAGGACAGGGGAACTATGGCTACACCTTC.